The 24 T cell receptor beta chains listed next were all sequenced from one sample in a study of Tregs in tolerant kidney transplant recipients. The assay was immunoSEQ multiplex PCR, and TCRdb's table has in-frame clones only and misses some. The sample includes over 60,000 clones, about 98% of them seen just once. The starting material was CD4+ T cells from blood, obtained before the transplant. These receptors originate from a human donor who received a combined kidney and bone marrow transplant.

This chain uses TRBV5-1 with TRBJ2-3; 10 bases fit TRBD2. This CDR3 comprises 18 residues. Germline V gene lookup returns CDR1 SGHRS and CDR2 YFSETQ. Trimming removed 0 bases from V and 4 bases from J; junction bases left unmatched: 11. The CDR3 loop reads CASSLGYRSGGAADTQYF. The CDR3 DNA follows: TGCGCCAGCAGCTTGGGGTATAGGAGCGGGGGGGCCGCAGATACGCAGTATTTT. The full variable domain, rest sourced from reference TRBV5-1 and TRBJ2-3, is KAGVTQTPRYLIKTRGQQVTLSCSPISGHRSVSWYQQTPGQGLQFLFEYFSETQRNKGNFPGRFSGRQFSNSRSEMNVSTLELGDSALYLCASSLGYRSGGAADTQYFGPGTRLTVL.

CDR3 loop: CASSLTVNTEAFF. In nucleotides, the CDR3 is TGCGCCAGCAGCTTGACAGTGAACACTGAAGCTTTCTTT. The chain has TRBV5-1 and TRBJ1-1, with D unresolved. The CDR3 is made up of 13 amino acids. Trimming left V 1 base short and J 0 bases short, with 4 bases between. Germline V CDR1 and CDR2: SGHRS, YFSETQ.

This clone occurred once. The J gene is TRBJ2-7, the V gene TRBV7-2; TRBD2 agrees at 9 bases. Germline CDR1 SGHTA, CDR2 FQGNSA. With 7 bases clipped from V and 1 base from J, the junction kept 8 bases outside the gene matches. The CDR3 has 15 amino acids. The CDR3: CASTPSSGSSYEQYF. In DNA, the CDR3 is TGTGCCAGCACCCCGAGTAGCGGGAGTTCCTACGAGCAGTACTTC.

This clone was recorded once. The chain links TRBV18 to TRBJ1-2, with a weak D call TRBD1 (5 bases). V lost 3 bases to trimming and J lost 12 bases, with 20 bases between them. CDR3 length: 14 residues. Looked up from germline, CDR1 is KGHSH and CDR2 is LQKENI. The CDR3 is CASSPPERQRWHTF. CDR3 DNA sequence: TGTGCCAGCTCACCGCCCGAGCGACAGAGGTGGCACACCTTC.

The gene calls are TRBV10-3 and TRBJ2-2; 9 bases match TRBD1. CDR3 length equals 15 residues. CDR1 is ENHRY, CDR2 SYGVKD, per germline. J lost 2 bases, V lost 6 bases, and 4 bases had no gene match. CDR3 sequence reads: CAIRGDRANTGELFF. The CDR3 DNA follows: TGTGCCATCAGAGGGGACAGGGCCAACACCGGGGAGCTGTTTTTT.

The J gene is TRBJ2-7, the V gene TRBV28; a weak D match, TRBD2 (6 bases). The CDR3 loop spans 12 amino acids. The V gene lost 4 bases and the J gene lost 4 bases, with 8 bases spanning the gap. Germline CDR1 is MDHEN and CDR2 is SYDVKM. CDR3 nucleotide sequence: TGTGCCAGCAGTTGGACTACATACGAGCAGTACTTC. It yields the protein CASSWTTYEQYF.

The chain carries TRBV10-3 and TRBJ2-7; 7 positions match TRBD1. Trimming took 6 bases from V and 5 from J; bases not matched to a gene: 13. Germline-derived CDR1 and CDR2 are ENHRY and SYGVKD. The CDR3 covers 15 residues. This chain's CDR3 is CAIRSDRENVNEQYF. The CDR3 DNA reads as TGTGCCATCAGGTCTGACAGGGAGAACGTCAACGAGCAGTACTTC.

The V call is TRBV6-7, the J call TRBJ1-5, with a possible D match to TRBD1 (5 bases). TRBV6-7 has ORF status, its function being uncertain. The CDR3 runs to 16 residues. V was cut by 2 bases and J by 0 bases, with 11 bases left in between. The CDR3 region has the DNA TGTGCCAGCAGTTACCATGACAGTGTTAGCAATCAGCCCCAGCATTTT. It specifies CASSYHDSVSNQPQHF.

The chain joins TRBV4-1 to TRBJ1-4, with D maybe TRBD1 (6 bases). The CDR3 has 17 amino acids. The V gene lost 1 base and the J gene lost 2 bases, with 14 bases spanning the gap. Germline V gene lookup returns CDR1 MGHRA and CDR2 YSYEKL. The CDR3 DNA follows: TGCGCCAGCAGCCAAGGGCCGGGGGGGCGGACTAATGAAAAACTGTTTTTT. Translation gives CASSQGPGGRTNEKLFF.

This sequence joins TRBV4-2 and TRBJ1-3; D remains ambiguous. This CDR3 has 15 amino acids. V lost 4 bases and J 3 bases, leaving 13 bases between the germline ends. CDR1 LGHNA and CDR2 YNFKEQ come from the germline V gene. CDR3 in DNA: TGTGCCAGCAGCCCCCCCGCGGCGGGTGGAAACACCATATATTTT. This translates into CASSPPAAGGNTIYF.

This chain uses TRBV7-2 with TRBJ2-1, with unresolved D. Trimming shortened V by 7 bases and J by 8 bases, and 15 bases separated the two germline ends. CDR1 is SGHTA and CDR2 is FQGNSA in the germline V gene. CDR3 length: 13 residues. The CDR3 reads CASTEHPRDEQFF. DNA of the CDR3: TGTGCCAGCACCGAACATCCTCGGGATGAGCAGTTCTTC.

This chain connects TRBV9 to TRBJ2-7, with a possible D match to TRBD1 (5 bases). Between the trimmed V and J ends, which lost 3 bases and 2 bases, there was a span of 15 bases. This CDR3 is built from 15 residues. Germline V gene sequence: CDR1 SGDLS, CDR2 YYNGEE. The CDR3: CASSAGQAKAYEQYF. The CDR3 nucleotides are TGTGCCAGCAGCGCCGGACAAGCGAAAGCCTACGAGCAGTACTTC.

For the CDR3, the DNA is TGTGCCAGCAGCTTGGGGCAGGGTGGGCACTACGAGCAGTACTTC. It codes for CASSLGQGGHYEQYF. V gene TRBV5-5 combines with J gene TRBJ2-7; D perhaps matches TRBD1 (5 bases). The CDR3 is 15 residues long. Looked up from germline, CDR1 is SGHKS and CDR2 is YYEKEE (reference sequence). V was cut by 0 bases and J by 3 bases, with 13 bases left in between.

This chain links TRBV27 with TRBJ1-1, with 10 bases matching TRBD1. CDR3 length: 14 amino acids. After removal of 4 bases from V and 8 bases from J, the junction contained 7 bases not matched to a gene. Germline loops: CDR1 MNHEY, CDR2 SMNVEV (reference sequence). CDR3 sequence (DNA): TGTGCCAGCAGTTCTAGGGACAGGGGATGGGAAGCTTTCTTT. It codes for CASSSRDRGWEAFF.

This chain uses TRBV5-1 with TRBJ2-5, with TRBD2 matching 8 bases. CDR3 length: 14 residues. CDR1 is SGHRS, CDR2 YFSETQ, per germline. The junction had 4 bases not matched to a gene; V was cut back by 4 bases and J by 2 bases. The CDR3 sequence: CASSGLAGQETQYF. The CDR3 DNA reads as TGCGCCAGCAGCGGACTAGCCGGACAAGAGACCCAGTACTTC.

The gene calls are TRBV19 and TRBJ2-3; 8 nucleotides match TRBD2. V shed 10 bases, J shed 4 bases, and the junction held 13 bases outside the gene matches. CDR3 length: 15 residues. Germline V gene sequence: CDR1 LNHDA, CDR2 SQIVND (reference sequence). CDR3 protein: CATTDGRVLADTQYF. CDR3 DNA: TGTGCCACCACTGACGGGAGGGTGTTGGCAGATACGCAGTATTTT.

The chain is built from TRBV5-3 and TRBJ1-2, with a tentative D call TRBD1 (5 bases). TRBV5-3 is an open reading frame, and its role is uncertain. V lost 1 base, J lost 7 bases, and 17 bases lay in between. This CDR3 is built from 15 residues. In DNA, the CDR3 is TGTGCCAGAAGCTTGAATCAGGGTCCCTCGCCTGGCTACACCTTC. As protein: CARSLNQGPSPGYTF.

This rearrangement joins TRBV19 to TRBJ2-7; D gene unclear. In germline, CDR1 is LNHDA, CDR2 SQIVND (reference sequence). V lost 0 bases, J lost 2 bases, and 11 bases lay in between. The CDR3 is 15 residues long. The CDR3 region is CASSIDHPGPYEQYF. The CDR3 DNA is TGTGCCAGTAGTATAGATCATCCAGGTCCCTACGAGCAGTACTTC.

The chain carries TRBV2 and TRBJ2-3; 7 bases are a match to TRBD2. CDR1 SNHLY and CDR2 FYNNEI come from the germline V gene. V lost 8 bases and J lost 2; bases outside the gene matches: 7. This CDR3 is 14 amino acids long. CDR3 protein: CASDLAVFTDTQYF. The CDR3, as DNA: TGTGCCAGCGACCTAGCGGTATTCACAGATACGCAGTATTTT.

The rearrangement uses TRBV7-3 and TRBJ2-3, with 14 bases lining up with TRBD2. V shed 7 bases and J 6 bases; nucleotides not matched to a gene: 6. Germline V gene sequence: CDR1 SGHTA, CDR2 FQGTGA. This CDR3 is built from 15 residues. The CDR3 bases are TGTGCCAGCACCTCCGGGACTAGCGGGGGCGATACGCAGTATTTT. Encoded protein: CASTSGTSGGDTQYF. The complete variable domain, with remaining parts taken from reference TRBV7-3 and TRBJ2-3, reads GAGVSQTPSNKVTEKGKYVELRCDPISGHTALYWYRQSLGQGPEFLIYFQGTGAADDSGLPNDRFFAVRPEGSVSTLKIQRTERGDSAVYLCASTSGTSGGDTQYFGPGTRLTVL.

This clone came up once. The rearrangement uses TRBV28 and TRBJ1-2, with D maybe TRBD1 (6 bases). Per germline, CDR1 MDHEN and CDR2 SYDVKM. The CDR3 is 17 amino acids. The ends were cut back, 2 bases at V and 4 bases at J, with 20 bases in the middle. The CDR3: CASSLSEGVGPSYGYTF. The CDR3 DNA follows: TGTGCCAGCAGTTTAAGTGAGGGGGTAGGTCCTAGCTATGGCTACACCTTC.

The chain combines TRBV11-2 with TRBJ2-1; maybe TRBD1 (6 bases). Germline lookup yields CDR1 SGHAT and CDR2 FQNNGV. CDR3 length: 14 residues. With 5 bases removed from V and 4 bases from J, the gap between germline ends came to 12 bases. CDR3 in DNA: TGTGCCAGCAGCGTGGACAGAGATTACAATGAGCAGTTCTTC. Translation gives CASSVDRDYNEQFF.

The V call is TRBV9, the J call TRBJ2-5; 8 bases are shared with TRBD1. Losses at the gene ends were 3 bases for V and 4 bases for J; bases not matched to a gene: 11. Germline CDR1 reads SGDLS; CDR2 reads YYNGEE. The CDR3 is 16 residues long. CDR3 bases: TGTGCCAGCAGCGGAGATCGACAGGGGACCCTAGAGACCCAGTACTTC. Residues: CASSGDRQGTLETQYF.

This chain's CDR3 is CASSEGGGGNYGYTF. Written as DNA, the CDR3 is TGCGCCAGCAGTGAGGGAGGGGGGGGAAACTATGGCTACACCTTC. J is TRBJ1-2 and V is TRBV10-2; TRBD1 might be the D (6 bases). Germline CDR1 and CDR2: WSHSY and SAAADI. V dropped 2 bases and J dropped 2 bases, with 12 bases sitting between them. The CDR3 length is 15 residues.